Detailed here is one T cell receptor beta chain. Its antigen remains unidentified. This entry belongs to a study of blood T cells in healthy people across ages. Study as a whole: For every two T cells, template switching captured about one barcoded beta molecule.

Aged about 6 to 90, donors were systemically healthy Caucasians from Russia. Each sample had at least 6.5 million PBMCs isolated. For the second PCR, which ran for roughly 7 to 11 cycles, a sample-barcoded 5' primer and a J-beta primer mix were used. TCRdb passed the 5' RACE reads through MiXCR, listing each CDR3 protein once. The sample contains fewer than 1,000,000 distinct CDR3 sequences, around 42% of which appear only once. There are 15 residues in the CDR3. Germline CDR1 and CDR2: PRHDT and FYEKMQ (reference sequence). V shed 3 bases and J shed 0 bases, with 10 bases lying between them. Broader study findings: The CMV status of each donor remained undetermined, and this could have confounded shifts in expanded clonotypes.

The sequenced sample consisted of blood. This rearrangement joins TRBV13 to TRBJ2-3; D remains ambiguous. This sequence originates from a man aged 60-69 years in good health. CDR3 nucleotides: TGTGCCAGCAGCTTCGGACGACTCAGCACAGATACGCAGTATTTT. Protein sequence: CASSFGRLSTDTQYF.